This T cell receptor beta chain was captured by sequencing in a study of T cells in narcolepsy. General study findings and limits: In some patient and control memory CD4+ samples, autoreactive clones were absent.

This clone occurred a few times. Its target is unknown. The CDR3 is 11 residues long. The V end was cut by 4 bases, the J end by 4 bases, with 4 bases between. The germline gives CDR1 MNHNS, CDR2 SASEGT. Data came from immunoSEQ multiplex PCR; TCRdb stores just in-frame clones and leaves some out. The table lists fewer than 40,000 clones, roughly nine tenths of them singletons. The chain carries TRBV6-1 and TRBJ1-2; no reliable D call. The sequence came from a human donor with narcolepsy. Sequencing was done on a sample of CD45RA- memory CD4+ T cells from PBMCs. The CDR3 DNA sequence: TGTGCCAGCAGTGTCGCCTATGGCTACACCTTC. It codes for CASSVAYGYTF.